The rows below give T cell receptor beta chains drawn from one sample of a study of beta chain features in type 1 diabetes. Assay used: immunoSEQ multiplex PCR; TCRdb lists only in-frame clones, some missing. The table has 550,000 to 850,000 clones, under 15% seen once. Sequenced input: naive CD4+ T cells from blood. The receptors come from a man between 18 and 29 years old with type 1 diabetes. Each CDR3 is given with its conserved first and last residue. D genes are given only for firm matches. Clone size is given for some rows only: seen once, a few or many times, or a class if the clone is expanded.

J gene	V gene	D gene	clone size	CDR3 DNA	CDR3 protein
TRBJ2-1	TRBV6-1	TRBD1	NA	TGTGCCAGCAGGCGACAGGGGAGCTCCTACAATGAGCAGTTCTTC	CASRRQGSSYNEQFF
TRBJ1-1	TRBV5-6	NA	NA	TGTGCCAGCCTGAGACAAAATATTGGCTCTGAAGCTTTCTTT	CASLRQNIGSEAFF
TRBJ2-7	TRBV6-8	NA	NA	TGTGCCAGCAGTTATCTTCGGACGGCCCTCTACGAGCAGTACTTC	CASSYLRTALYEQYF
TRBJ1-2	TRBV6-1	TRBD1	NA	TGTGCCAGCAGTGAACACTCCGCAGGGGGCTACTATGGCTACACCTTC	CASSEHSAGGYYGYTF
TRBJ1-2	TRBV11-2	NA	NA	TGTGCCAGCAGCCCAACAGGGTCCGATGGCTACACCTTC	CASSPTGSDGYTF
TRBJ1-1	TRBV29-1	NA	NA	TGCAGCGTTTATCACACTGAAGCTTTCTTT	CSVYHTEAFF
TRBJ1-3	TRBV6-5	NA	few	TGTGCCAGCAGTTCTCCGCAGATCTCTGGAAACACCATATATTTT	CASSSPQISGNTIYF
TRBJ2-7	TRBV6-5	NA	few	TGTGCCAGCAGTTACTCACACAACTACGAGCAGTACTTC	CASSYSHNYEQYF
TRBJ2-7	TRBV2	NA	NA	TGTGCCAGCAGTGAAGCGGAGACGCATTCCTACGAGCAGTACTTC	CASSEAETHSYEQYF
TRBJ1-2	TRBV28	TRBD1	few	TGTGCCAGCAGTGGGGACAGGGCCTATGGCTACACCTTC	CASSGDRAYGYTF
TRBJ2-6	TRBV6-4	NA	few	TGTGCCAGCAGTTCTAGTACCTCTGGGGCCAACGTCCTGACTTTC	CASSSSTSGANVLTF
TRBJ2-5	TRBV30	NA	NA	TGTGCCTGGAGCGGGGGATTCTCAGAGACCCAGTACTTC	CAWSGGFSETQYF
TRBJ2-1	TRBV6-5	NA	few	TGTGCCAGCAAGAGGCTGGGCGGCTACAATGAGCAGTTCTTC	CASKRLGGYNEQFF
TRBJ2-5	TRBV25-1	TRBD1	NA	TGTGCCAGCAGTGGCGACAGGGGGGGGCAAGAGACCCAGTACTTC	CASSGDRGGQETQYF
TRBJ1-6	TRBV30	NA	few	TGTGCCTCCGAACTCAGGGGTTCACCCCTCCACTTT	CASELRGSPLHF
TRBJ2-3	TRBV29-1	TRBD2	NA	TGCAGCGTTGAAGATCAAAAACTAGCGGGGGACACAGATACGCAGTATTTT	CSVEDQKLAGDTDTQYF
TRBJ1-4	TRBV28	NA	NA	TGTGCCAGCACACCCGCCCATGAAAAACTGTTTTTT	CASTPAHEKLFF